A selection of T cell receptor beta chains follows, all from one sample in a study of blood T cells in healthy people across ages. TCRdb re-called the 5' RACE reads through MiXCR, storing one row per CDR3 protein. The sample gives about 680,000 distinct CDR3 sequences, over 45% of which show up once; roughly 30% is in the top ten. Sequenced material: blood. These receptors were obtained from an older woman in good health. Each CDR3 is given with its conserved first and last residue. D genes are given only for firm matches. Rows give clone size only sometimes, using once, few, many, or a class for an expanded clone.

.,TRBD1,TRBJ1-2,TRBV6-6,CASSQGGGYGYTF,TGTGCCAGCAGCCAGGGGGGCGGCTATGGCTACACCTTC
few,TRBD1,TRBJ2-5,TRBV29-1,CSVGSGGGLETQYF,TGCAGCGTTGGATCAGGGGGCGGCTTGGAGACCCAGTACTTC
many,.,TRBJ2-3,TRBV29-1,CSVELAAAGLTDTQYF,TGCAGCGTTGAATTGGCGGCGGCGGGCCTCACAGATACGCAGTATTTT
.,TRBD2,TRBJ2-4,TRBV7-2,CASSLLLAGGKQYF,TGTGCCAGCAGCTTACTCCTAGCGGGAGGAAAGCAGTACTTC
few,TRBD1,TRBJ1-2,TRBV7-9,CASRSLQGAAGYTF,TGTGCCAGCAGATCGTTACAGGGGGCGGCTGGCTACACCTTC
.,.,TRBJ2-7,TRBV28,CASRTTGTGYEQYF,TGTGCCAGCAGGACCACAGGGACGGGATACGAGCAGTACTTC
.,.,TRBJ1-2,TRBV9,CASSVAGVYGYTF,TGTGCCAGCAGCGTAGCCGGGGTTTATGGCTACACCTTC
once,.,TRBJ2-5,TRBV5-5,CASSFDGGQETQYF,TGTGCCAGCAGCTTTGACGGAGGCCAAGAGACCCAGTACTTC
.,TRBD2,TRBJ2-3,TRBV2,CASSDLPSGRTDTQYF,TGTGCCAGCAGTGATCTCCCTAGCGGTCGCACAGATACGCAGTATTTT
.,.,TRBJ2-7,TRBV6-2/TRBV6-3,CASSDGSYNEQYF,TGTGCCAGCAGTGACGGGTCCTACAATGAGCAGTACTTC
.,.,TRBJ2-7,TRBV28,CASQAQVYEQYF,TGTGCCTCCCAGGCGCAGGTGTACGAGCAGTACTTC
.,TRBD2,TRBJ2-7,TRBV12-3/TRBV12-4,CASGTLAEEAQYF,TGTGCCAGCGGAACACTAGCGGAAGAGGCCCAGTACTTC
few,.,TRBJ1-2,TRBV28,CATRLSVGGYTF,TGTGCCACCAGGCTTTCGGTAGGGGGCTACACCTTC
few,.,TRBJ2-5,TRBV4-3,CASSQRDNPRETQYF,TGCGCCAGCAGCCAAAGGGACAACCCCCGGGAGACCCAGTACTTC
.,TRBD1,TRBJ2-2,TRBV7-3,CASSLSGGGELFF,TGTGCCAGCAGCTTATCAGGGGGCGGGGAGCTGTTTTTT
.,.,TRBJ1-3,TRBV30,CAWSGRTSSGDTIYF,TGTGCCTGGAGTGGGAGGACAAGCTCTGGAGACACCATATATTTT
few,.,TRBJ2-3,TRBV4-3,CASSQDAQGLTDTQYF,TGCGCCAGCAGCCAAGATGCACAGGGATTGACAGATACGCAGTATTTT
.,.,TRBJ2-1,TRBV7-9,CASSQDTTYNEQFF,TGTGCCAGCAGCCAGGACACGACCTACAATGAGCAGTTCTTC
.,.,TRBJ2-1,TRBV29-1,CSVEDPLLAESYNEQFF,TGCAGCGTTGAAGATCCCCTACTCGCGGAATCCTACAATGAGCAGTTCTTC
.,.,TRBJ1-1,TRBV20-1,CSANENTEAFF,TGCAGTGCTAATGAGAACACTGAAGCTTTCTTT
.,.,TRBJ2-1,TRBV20-1,CSAGRWGRDEQFF,TGCAGTGCTGGGAGGTGGGGTAGGGATGAGCAGTTCTTC
.,TRBD2,TRBJ2-1,TRBV5-6,CASSEGGTSGHNEQFF,TGTGCCAGCAGCGAGGGGGGGACTAGCGGCCACAATGAGCAGTTCTTC
.,.,TRBJ1-4,TRBV10-3,CAISEGNVNEKLFF,TGTGCCATCAGTGAAGGAAACGTAAATGAAAAACTGTTTTTT
.,.,TRBJ2-1,TRBV28,CASSPFLGMGYNEQFF,TGTGCCAGCAGTCCCTTTCTAGGAATGGGTTACAATGAGCAGTTCTTC
.,.,TRBJ1-5,TRBV29-1,CSVGAGDNQPQHF,TGCAGCGTTGGGGCAGGCGACAATCAGCCCCAGCATTTT
.,TRBD2,TRBJ2-1,TRBV20-1,CSAKELAGDSYNEQFF,TGCAGTGCTAAGGAACTAGCGGGAGACTCCTACAATGAGCAGTTCTTC
.,.,TRBJ2-5,TRBV12-3/TRBV12-4,CASSPTTTQGGEQYF,TGTGCCAGCAGTCCCACTACAACTCAGGGCGGTGAGCAGTACTTC
many,.,TRBJ1-4,TRBV20-1,CSARGLGPNEKLFF,TGCAGTGCTAGAGGACTGGGGCCTAATGAAAAACTGTTTTTT
once,TRBD1,TRBJ1-5,TRBV7-2,CASSFSTGDGNQPQHF,TGTGCCAGCAGCTTTTCGACAGGGGATGGCAATCAGCCCCAGCATTTT
many,.,TRBJ2-1,TRBV4-3,CASSQDGTTYNEQFF,TGCGCCAGCAGCCAAGACGGGACCACCTACAATGAGCAGTTCTTC
few,.,TRBJ2-5,TRBV29-1,CSVAQGAETQYF,TGCAGCGTTGCACAGGGAGCTGAGACCCAGTACTTC
.,.,TRBJ2-5,TRBV30,CAWSVRERIVQETQYF,TGTGCCTGGAGTGTACGGGAGAGGATCGTACAAGAGACCCAGTACTTC
.,.,TRBJ2-5,TRBV5-1,CASSFMPEGEQYF,TGCGCCAGCAGCTTCATGCCCGAGGGGGAGCAGTACTTC
.,.,TRBJ1-1,TRBV29-1,CSVGPEDEAFF,TGCAGCGTTGGGCCAGAGGATGAAGCTTTCTTT
few,TRBD2,TRBJ2-5,TRBV29-1,CSVAASGSANEQYF,TGCAGCGTTGCTGCTAGCGGGAGCGCCAATGAGCAGTACTTC
.,.,TRBJ2-1,TRBV20-1,CSAFTVFYNEQFF,TGCAGTGCTTTTACCGTGTTCTACAATGAGCAGTTCTTC
few,.,TRBJ2-2,TRBV7-2,CASSLASVTGELFF,TGTGCCAGCAGCTTAGCGTCGGTCACCGGGGAGCTGTTTTTT
.,TRBD2,TRBJ2-1,TRBV29-1,CSVEVGTSGSYNEQFF,TGCAGCGTTGAAGTGGGAACTAGCGGGTCCTACAATGAGCAGTTCTTC
.,.,TRBJ1-2,TRBV5-6,CASSPTWKQETNYGYTF,TGTGCCAGCAGCCCGACCTGGAAGCAAGAAACCAACTATGGCTACACCTTC
.,TRBD2,TRBJ2-5,TRBV29-1,CSVEGGEVGGGPYF,TGCAGCGTTGAAGGGGGAGAAGTAGGCGGGGGACCGTACTTC
few,.,TRBJ1-2,TRBV20-1,CSARLTPGFGYTF,TGCAGTGCTAGACTTACCCCAGGGTTTGGCTACACCTTC
.,TRBD1,TRBJ2-7,TRBV6-5,CASSYTDRGAAYEQYF,TGTGCCAGCAGTTACACTGACAGGGGGGCAGCCTACGAGCAGTACTTC
.,TRBD1,TRBJ2-7,TRBV3-1,CASNRQGQPQYF,TGTGCCAGCAATCGACAGGGTCAACCGCAGTACTTC
.,TRBD2,TRBJ2-5,TRBV20-1,CSARDSGGAKTQYF,TGCAGTGCTAGAGATAGCGGGGGGGCGAAGACCCAGTACTTC
.,TRBD2,TRBJ2-7,TRBV25-1,CASSQETSGRTYEQYF,TGTGCCAGCAGTCAAGAGACTAGCGGGAGGACTTACGAGCAGTACTTC
many,.,TRBJ2-6,TRBV11-2,CASSLTGANVLTF,TGTGCCAGCAGCTTAACTGGGGCCAACGTCCTGACTTTC
.,.,TRBJ2-6,TRBV6-5,CASSYFQGLPSGANVLTF,TGTGCCAGCAGTTACTTCCAGGGCCTCCCTTCTGGGGCCAACGTCCTGACTTTC
.,.,TRBJ1-2,TRBV18,CASSPETDGGYTF,TGTGCCAGCTCACCCGAGACAGACGGCGGCTACACCTTC
.,.,TRBJ2-1,TRBV4-2,CASSQTTRRAGGNEQFF,TGTGCCAGCAGTCAAACCACGCGCCGAGCCGGGGGAAATGAGCAGTTCTTC
.,TRBD1,TRBJ2-7,TRBV28,CASSLWVGTGQGEQYF,TGTGCCAGCAGTTTGTGGGTCGGGACAGGGCAGGGAGAGCAGTACTTC
few,.,TRBJ2-1,TRBV2,CASRAPAGYYNEQFF,TGTGCCAGCAGAGCTCCAGCGGGCTACTACAATGAGCAGTTCTTC
.,.,TRBJ1-4,TRBV7-2,CASSLFPDMTKEKLFF,TGTGCCAGCAGCTTATTCCCTGACATGACCAAGGAAAAACTGTTTTTT
few,TRBD1,TRBJ2-7,TRBV12-3/TRBV12-4,CASRQGASSYEQYF,TGTGCCAGCAGGCAGGGGGCGAGCTCCTACGAGCAGTACTTC
.,TRBD1,TRBJ2-5,TRBV5-1,CASSSPAVTGEKTQYF,TGCGCCAGCAGCTCCCCAGCGGTAACAGGGGAAAAGACCCAGTACTTC
many,.,TRBJ2-5,TRBV27,CASSRGYQETQYF,TGTGCCAGCAGTAGGGGGTACCAAGAGACCCAGTACTTC
.,TRBD1,TRBJ2-7,TRBV20-1,CSARKGYDRGNPYEQYF,TGCAGTGCTAGAAAAGGGTATGACAGGGGTAATCCCTACGAGCAGTACTTC
.,.,TRBJ2-7,TRBV20-1,CSAQSPRDKYYEQYF,TGCAGTGCCCAAAGCCCCCGGGACAAGTACTACGAGCAGTACTTC
.,.,TRBJ1-1,TRBV5-1,CASSFSTLNTEAFF,TGCGCCAGCAGCTTTAGCACTCTTAACACTGAAGCTTTCTTT
few,.,TRBJ2-5,TRBV29-1,CSVRRGMETQYF,TGCAGCGTACGCAGGGGTATGGAGACCCAGTACTTC
once,.,TRBJ2-1,TRBV7-2,CASSSGGSNEQFF,TGTGCCAGCAGTTCTGGGGGTTCCAATGAGCAGTTCTTC